A selection of T cell receptor beta chains follows, all from one sample in a study of radiotherapy plus CTLA-4 blockade in lung cancer. Clones were read by immunoSEQ multiplex PCR, and TCRdb kept only the in-frame ones, dropping some. The sample holds roughly 71,000 clones, more than 75% seen once. This material consisted of peripheral blood, taken from a patient treated with radiotherapy plus ipilimumab. Receptors were obtained from a human donor with non-small cell lung cancer who had a complete response to radiotherapy plus ipilimumab. Each CDR3 is given with its conserved first and last residue. A D gene is named only where the DNA matches it firmly. For some rows the clone size is stated as once, few or many, or as a class when expanded; others skip it.

-	TRBV30	-	TRBJ2-3	CACRPNTDTQYF	TGTGCCTGCCGACCGAACACAGATACGCAGTATTTT
TRBD1	TRBV18	-	TRBJ2-7	CASSPGTANYEQYF	TGTGCCAGCTCACCCGGGACAGCGAACTACGAGCAGTACTTC
-	TRBV11-2	-	TRBJ1-2	CASSSPRGQRYGYTF	TGTGCCAGCAGCTCCCCTAGGGGCCAACGCTATGGCTACACCTTC
TRBD1	TRBV5-8	-	TRBJ1-1	CASSLSGGWEAFF	TGTGCCAGCAGCCTATCAGGGGGTTGGGAAGCTTTCTTT
TRBD2	TRBV5-1	-	TRBJ2-5	CASSSGAGKETQYF	TGCGCCAGCAGCTCCGGAGCGGGAAAAGAGACCCAGTACTTC
-	TRBV11-2	-	TRBJ1-3	CASSLSYGNTIYF	TGTGCCAGCAGTTTGAGTTATGGAAACACCATATATTTT
TRBD2	TRBV6-5	-	TRBJ2-3	CASSSGTSGGRTQYF	TGTGCCAGCAGTTCCGGGACTAGCGGTGGGCGGACGCAGTATTTT
-	TRBV29-1	few	TRBJ1-4	CSVRHLATNEKLFF	TGCAGCGTTAGGCACCTCGCAACTAATGAAAAACTGTTTTTT
TRBD2	TRBV4-3	-	TRBJ2-5	CASSHRRTSGYQETQYF	TGCGCCAGCAGCCATCGTCGGACTAGCGGGTACCAAGAGACCCAGTACTTC
-	TRBV10-3	once	TRBJ2-3	CAISARASTDTQYF	TGTGCCATCAGTGCCAGGGCTAGCACAGATACGCAGTATTTT
-	TRBV4-3	-	TRBJ1-1	CASSQGGPENTEAFF	TGCGCCAGCAGCCAAGGTGGGCCAGAGAACACTGAAGCTTTCTTT
TRBD1	TRBV7-8	-	TRBJ2-2	CASSTRTGANTGELFF	TGTGCCAGCAGCACCAGGACAGGCGCGAACACCGGGGAGCTGTTTTTT
-	TRBV4-1	-	TRBJ2-2	CASSLRSSGNTGELFF	TGCGCCAGCAGTCTAAGGAGTAGCGGTAACACCGGGGAGCTGTTTTTT
TRBD2	TRBV7-2	-	TRBJ2-7	CASSLVAGGGSYEQYF	TGTGCCAGCAGCTTAGTCGCGGGCGGGGGGTCCTACGAGCAGTACTTC
-	TRBV5-5	-	TRBJ1-6	CASSPGARSAEYNSPLHF	TGTGCCAGCAGCCCCGGGGCCCGGTCAGCCGAATATAATTCACCCCTCCACTTT
-	TRBV30	once	TRBJ2-2	CAWSNMDWDTGELFF	TGTGCCTGGAGTAATATGGATTGGGATACCGGGGAGCTGTTTTTT
-	TRBV27	-	TRBJ2-3	CASSPLWGGADTQYF	TGTGCCAGCAGCCCACTATGGGGGGGGGCGGATACGCAGTATTTT
TRBD2	TRBV29-1	-	TRBJ2-1	CSVEPASGRDGNEQFF	TGCAGCGTTGAACCGGCTAGCGGGAGGGATGGCAATGAGCAGTTCTTC
-	TRBV6-9	-	TRBJ1-2	CASSPFVRGGYTF	TGTGCCAGCAGCCCCTTTGTGAGGGGTGGCTACACCTTC
-	TRBV25-1	-	TRBJ2-7	CASSQQGYEQYF	TGTGCCAGTTCGCAACAGGGCTACGAGCAGTACTTC
-	TRBV9	-	TRBJ2-3	CASSEGGSRSKQYF	TGTGCCAGCAGCGAGGGTGGCAGTCGGAGTAAGCAGTATTTT
TRBD1	TRBV11-2	-	TRBJ1-2	CASSLLDRVAHGYTF	TGTGCCAGCAGCTTACTGGACAGGGTAGCTCATGGCTACACCTTC
-	TRBV5-1	once	TRBJ2-5	CASSLVSGQETQYF	TGCGCCAGCAGCTTGGTTAGCGGCCAAGAGACCCAGTACTTC
TRBD1	TRBV14	-	TRBJ2-3	CASSPRQGAWSTDTQYF	TGTGCCAGCAGCCCCCGACAGGGGGCGTGGAGCACAGATACGCAGTATTTT
TRBD1	TRBV5-1	few	TRBJ1-1	CASSSEMRDSSMNTEAFF	TGCGCCAGCAGCTCGGAAATGAGGGACAGTTCTATGAACACTGAAGCTTTCTTT
-	TRBV28	-	TRBJ2-3	CATLGPGGDTQYF	TGTGCCACCCTCGGACCTGGGGGTGATACGCAGTATTTT
-	TRBV5-5	-	TRBJ1-4	CASSQEWGNEKLFF	TGTGCCAGCAGCCAGGAATGGGGTAATGAAAAACTGTTTTTT
-	TRBV5-6	-	TRBJ1-1	CASSLASLLQYMNTEAFF	TGTGCCAGCAGCTTGGCCAGTCTCTTACAGTACATGAACACTGAAGCTTTCTTT
TRBD2	TRBV7-6	-	TRBJ2-1	CASGLWTSGRAGDEQFF	TGTGCCAGCGGCTTATGGACTAGCGGGAGGGCTGGAGATGAGCAGTTCTTC
-	TRBV16	-	TRBJ2-1	CASSQYQNEQFF	TGTGCCAGCAGCCAATATCAGAATGAGCAGTTCTTC
-	TRBV9	once	TRBJ2-7	CASSNRGGEQYF	TGTGCCAGCAGCAACAGGGGGGGCGAGCAGTACTTC
-	TRBV29-1	-	TRBJ2-7	CSVVAGQSEQYF	TGCAGCGTTGTGGCAGGGCAGAGCGAGCAGTACTTC
TRBD1	TRBV19	-	TRBJ1-1	CASKSGGQGTEEAFF	TGTGCCAGTAAGAGTGGGGGACAGGGGACCGAGGAAGCTTTCTTT
-	TRBV4-3	once	TRBJ1-6	CASSQVNWNSPLHF	TGCGCCAGCAGCCAAGTAAATTGGAATTCACCCCTCCACTTT
-	TRBV5-3	-	TRBJ2-1	CATLSSSREQFF	TGTGCCACCCTGTCCTCCTCCCGCGAGCAGTTCTTC
-	TRBV7-9	-	TRBJ2-2	CASSSWDLNTGELFF	TGTGCCAGCAGCTCCTGGGACCTGAACACCGGGGAGCTGTTTTTT
-	TRBV9	-	TRBJ1-1	CASSVGGLTEAFF	TGTGCCAGCAGCGTAGGGGGTCTCACTGAAGCTTTCTTT
-	TRBV19	-	TRBJ2-5	CASSIGQSALRYF	TGTGCCAGTAGTATCGGGCAGTCGGCCCTCAGGTACTTC
-	TRBV30	-	TRBJ2-1	CAWSVLSFHNEQFF	TGTGCCTGGAGTGTACTAAGCTTCCACAATGAGCAGTTCTTC
-	TRBV7-2	-	TRBJ2-7	CASSAGTSNYEQYF	TGTGCCAGCAGCGCCGGGACATCGAACTACGAGCAGTACTTC
-	TRBV9	-	TRBJ1-2	CASSVGQSYGYTF	TGTGCCAGCAGCGTAGGACAGAGCTATGGCTACACCTTC
TRBD1	TRBV7-9	-	TRBJ1-1	CASSLLLRRDRGNTEAFF	TGTGCCAGCAGCTTATTGCTGAGAAGGGACAGGGGGAACACTGAAGCTTTCTTT
-	TRBV9	-	TRBJ1-1	CASSVASGTEAFF	TGTGCCAGCAGCGTAGCCAGCGGCACTGAAGCTTTCTTT
-	TRBV11-3	once	TRBJ2-5	CASRTNPLETQYF	TGTGCCAGCAGAACAAACCCCCTTGAGACCCAGTACTTC
TRBD1	TRBV7-2	-	TRBJ1-1	CASSRDSDTEAFF	TGTGCCAGCAGCAGGGACAGTGACACTGAAGCTTTCTTT
-	TRBV2	-	TRBJ1-1	CASSLEGTNTEAFF	TGTGCCAGCAGTTTGGAGGGCACGAACACTGAAGCTTTCTTT
-	TRBV19	-	TRBJ2-1	CASSRGPGSSRNEQFF	TGTGCCAGTAGTAGGGGACCGGGAAGTTCCCGGAATGAGCAGTTCTTC
TRBD1	TRBV30	once	TRBJ1-5	CAWSVAGGPYSNQPQHF	TGTGCCTGGAGTGTGGCAGGGGGCCCGTATAGCAATCAGCCCCAGCATTTT
-	TRBV27	-	TRBJ1-1	CASSLGFGTEAFF	TGTGCCAGCAGTCTAGGGTTTGGCACTGAAGCTTTCTTT
TRBD1	TRBV27	-	TRBJ2-5	CASSQGAVVETQYF	TGTGCCAGCAGTCAGGGGGCGGTCGTGGAGACCCAGTACTTC
-	TRBV18	few	TRBJ1-6	CASSPAGLGSPLHF	TGTGCCAGCTCACCAGCAGGGTTAGGGTCACCCCTCCACTTT
TRBD2	TRBV30	-	TRBJ2-5	CAWSVPRTSWKETQYF	TGTGCCTGGAGTGTACCCAGGACTAGTTGGAAAGAGACCCAGTACTTC
-	TRBV4-1	few	TRBJ1-5	CASSSPGINQPQHF	TGCGCCAGCAGCTCTCCGGGGATAAATCAGCCCCAGCATTTT
TRBD2	TRBV7-9	once	TRBJ2-1	CASSTLGAGASYNEQFF	TGTGCCAGCAGCACCCTCGGGGCGGGAGCCAGCTACAATGAGCAGTTCTTC
TRBD2	TRBV5-1	once	TRBJ2-1	CASSLGAGTSGRGEQFF	TGCGCCAGCAGCTTGGGGGCCGGGACTAGCGGGAGGGGTGAGCAGTTCTTC